A selection of T cell receptor beta chains follows, all from one sample in a study of CD8+CD57+ T cells in acquired aplastic anemia. TCRdb re-derived calls from the reads in MiXCR, one entry per CDR3 protein. The sample includes about 170,000 distinct CDR3 sequences, 35% to 55% of them seen just once. The sequenced sample consisted of sorted CD4+, CD8+, or CD8+CD57+ T cells (not recorded which) from PBMCs. These receptors all stem from a human donor in good health. Both conserved end residues are part of each CDR3. Each record gives: J gene, D gene, V gene, clone size, CDR3 DNA, CDR3 protein. The D gene is left open where the match is weak. Clone size is shown for a subset of rows, as once, few, many or a class of expanded clone.

>TRBJ1-5|-|TRBV19|many
TGTGCCAGTCCAAGGCAAGGAAATCAGCCCCAGCATTTT
CASPRQGNQPQHF
>TRBJ1-4|-|TRBV4-3|few
TGCGCCAGCAGCCAAGACCCACGTGGTGGGACACCTGAAAAACTGTTTTTT
CASSQDPRGGTPEKLFF
>TRBJ1-1|-|TRBV5-1|many
TGCGCCAGCAGCTCCTCACCGGGGGGGATGAACACTGAAGCTTTCTTT
CASSSSPGGMNTEAFF
>TRBJ2-5|-|TRBV19|-
TGTGCCAGTAGTGGATCCCCGGACAGAATAGAGACCCAGTACTTC
CASSGSPDRIETQYF
>TRBJ2-7|TRBD2|TRBV27|many
TGTGCCAGCAGTTGGAGACTAGCAGGCGAGCAGTACTTC
CASSWRLAGEQYF
>TRBJ2-7|TRBD1|TRBV2|once
TGTGCCAGCACCCTGGGACAGCACTACGAGCAGTACTTC
CASTLGQHYEQYF
>TRBJ2-3|TRBD2|TRBV25-1|-
TGTGCCAGCACCCTCGGGGGGAGGAGCGGGTGTAACCGAGGTACGCAGTATTTT
CASTLGGRSGCNRGTQYF
>TRBJ1-4|TRBD1|TRBV5-6|many
TGTGCCAGCAGCCTGGACAGGGGGCGGTTTGAAAAACTGTTTTTT
CASSLDRGRFEKLFF
>TRBJ1-4|-|TRBV6-2/TRBV6-3|few
TGTGCCAGCAGAAGGGGACCAAATGAAAAACTGTTTTTT
CASRRGPNEKLFF
>TRBJ1-2|-|TRBV11-2|many
TGTGCCAGCAGCCCTGGGATGTCAGACTATGGCTACACCTTC
CASSPGMSDYGYTF
>TRBJ2-7|-|TRBV2|-
TGTGCCAGCAGGGTACGGGACGGATTAACCTACGAGCAGTACTTC
CASRVRDGLTYEQYF
>TRBJ2-7|-|TRBV20-1|many
TGCAGTGCTCGGACAGCCAAAATCTACGAGCAGTACTTC
CSARTAKIYEQYF
>TRBJ1-6|TRBD1|TRBV6-5|-
TGTGCCAGCAGTTATACGGGACAGTCCTATAATTCACCCCTCCACTTT
CASSYTGQSYNSPLHF
>TRBJ1-5|-|TRBV3-1|many
TGTGCCAGCAGCCAAGGTCCGACTAGCAATCAGCCCCAGCATTTT
CASSQGPTSNQPQHF
>TRBJ2-7|-|TRBV18|-
TGTGCCAGCTCATTGGGGAACTCCTACGAGCAGTACTTC
CASSLGNSYEQYF
>TRBJ1-1|-|TRBV7-7|few
TGTGCCAGCAGCTTTCGGCAGGGAAGGCTGCGGGAGGTCAAAAAAGCTTTCTTT
CASSFRQGRLREVKKAFF
>TRBJ1-2|-|TRBV24-1|few
TGTGCCACCAGTGATTCCGACAGGAGTAATGGCTACACCTTC
CATSDSDRSNGYTF
>TRBJ1-1|-|TRBV3-1|few
TGTGCCAGCAGCCGAAACAGGGAGTTGACTGAAGCTTTCTTT
CASSRNRELTEAFF
>TRBJ2-1|-|TRBV7-6|-
TGTGCCAGCAGCTTTGGGGTCCGTGAGCAGTTCTTC
CASSFGVREQFF
>TRBJ2-7|-|TRBV7-2|-
TGTGCCAGCAGCTTAGGGACGGAGGGGCCCTACGAGCAGTACTTC
CASSLGTEGPYEQYF
>TRBJ1-3|-|TRBV9|-
TGTGCCAGCAGCGTCTCAAACACCATATATTTT
CASSVSNTIYF
>TRBJ2-7|TRBD1|TRBV20-1|-
TGCAGTGCTAAGACAGGGTACGAGCAGTACTTC
CSAKTGYEQYF
>TRBJ2-1|TRBD1|TRBV6-6|-
TGTGCCAGCAGTTCCAGGACAGGGGGAGGGAGGAATGAGCAGTTCTTC
CASSSRTGGGRNEQFF
>TRBJ2-7|TRBD1|TRBV12-3/TRBV12-4|many
TGTGCCAGCAGTCTCGGGACAGCCGGCGAGCAGTACTTC
CASSLGTAGEQYF
>TRBJ2-7|-|TRBV7-8|-
TGTGCCAGCAGCCTATCATACAGTTACGAGCAGTACTTC
CASSLSYSYEQYF
>TRBJ2-1|-|TRBV6-1|many
TGTGCCAGCAGTGAAGAACTACTAGCTAACTACAATGAGCAGTTCTTC
CASSEELLANYNEQFF
>TRBJ1-1|TRBD1|TRBV20-1|many
TGCAGTGCTGTGGACAGGGGCACTGAAGCTTTCTTT
CSAVDRGTEAFF
>TRBJ1-3|-|TRBV9|-
TGTGCCAGCAGCGCTCCCCGGGAACAACCCGGAAACACCATATATTTT
CASSAPREQPGNTIYF
>TRBJ2-7|TRBD2|TRBV6-5|-
TGTGCCAGCAGTTACGCTAGCGGGGGTACCTACGAGCAGTACTTC
CASSYASGGTYEQYF
>TRBJ2-7|TRBD2|TRBV24-1|-
TGTGCCATCAAAGCGGGGGACGCCTACGAGCAGTACTTC
CAIKAGDAYEQYF
>TRBJ1-5|TRBD1|TRBV7-9|many
TGTGCCAGCAGCAGGGGGCTAGTTGGTCAGCCCCAGCATTTT
CASSRGLVGQPQHF
>TRBJ2-1|TRBD2|TRBV5-1|few
TGCGCCAGCAGCTACCGGACTAGCGGGGGGCCCCGGCCCAATGAGCAGTTCTTC
CASSYRTSGGPRPNEQFF
>TRBJ1-6|TRBD1|TRBV6-2/TRBV6-3|-
TGTGCCAGCAGTTACTCTCCGCTCAGGGGGCGCCTTCATAATTCACCCCTCCACTTT
CASSYSPLRGRLHNSPLHF
>TRBJ1-1|TRBD1|TRBV10-2|-
TGCGCCAGCAGTGAGTCAGGACAGGGCTTCCATGAAGCTTTCTTT
CASSESGQGFHEAFF
>TRBJ2-7|-|TRBV10-3|few
TGTGCCATCTGCAGGGACCCTGGCTACGAGCAGTACTTC
CAICRDPGYEQYF
>TRBJ2-7|TRBD2|TRBV5-8|-
TGTGCCAGCAGCTTGACTAGCTGGGGAGGGGACGAGCAGTACTTC
CASSLTSWGGDEQYF
>TRBJ2-5|TRBD2|TRBV11-1|-
TGTGCCAGCAGCTTTTCTAGCGGCCAAGAGACCCAGTACTTC
CASSFSSGQETQYF
>TRBJ2-7|-|TRBV7-2|-
TGTGCCAGCAGCCATATGACTGTCGGCTACGAGCAGTACTTC
CASSHMTVGYEQYF
>TRBJ2-1|-|TRBV5-1|many
TGCGCCAGCAGCATTCCAGGGGTTAATGAGCAGTTCTTC
CASSIPGVNEQFF
>TRBJ2-1|TRBD1|TRBV12-3/TRBV12-4|many
TGTGCCAGCAATGGACAGGGGGCGAATGAGCAGTTCTTC
CASNGQGANEQFF
>TRBJ1-2|-|TRBV29-1|few
TGCAGCGTTGAACCGACAGGTTCTAACTATGGCTACACCTTC
CSVEPTGSNYGYTF
>TRBJ2-1|TRBD1|TRBV19|many
TGTGCCAGTAGTCCGACAGGGGGCCGGTCGCCGAGGACGAATGAGCAGTTCTTC
CASSPTGGRSPRTNEQFF
>TRBJ2-3|-|TRBV24-1|-
TGTGCCACCAGTGATTTGGGTCGGGACACGACAGATACGCAGTATTTT
CATSDLGRDTTDTQYF
>TRBJ2-7|-|TRBV27|once
TGTGCCAGCAGTTTATCGTTTCAATACGGAGGACAGCACCAAAACGAGCAGTACTTC
CASSLSFQYGGQHQNEQYF
>TRBJ1-4|-|TRBV12-3/TRBV12-4|many
TGTGCCAGCAGTGGCGGAGCAACTAATGAAAAACTGTTTTTT
CASSGGATNEKLFF